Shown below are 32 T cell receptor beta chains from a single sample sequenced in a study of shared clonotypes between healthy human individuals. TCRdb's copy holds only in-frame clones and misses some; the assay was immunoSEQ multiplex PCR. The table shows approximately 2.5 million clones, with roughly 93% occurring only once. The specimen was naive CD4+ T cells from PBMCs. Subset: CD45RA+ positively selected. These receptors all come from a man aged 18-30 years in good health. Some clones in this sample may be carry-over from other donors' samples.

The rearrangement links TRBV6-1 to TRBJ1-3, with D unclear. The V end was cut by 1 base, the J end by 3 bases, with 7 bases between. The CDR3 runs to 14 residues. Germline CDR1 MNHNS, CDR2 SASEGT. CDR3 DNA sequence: TGTGCCAGCAGTGAAGACGGGGTTGGAAACACCATATATTTT. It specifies CASSEDGVGNTIYF.

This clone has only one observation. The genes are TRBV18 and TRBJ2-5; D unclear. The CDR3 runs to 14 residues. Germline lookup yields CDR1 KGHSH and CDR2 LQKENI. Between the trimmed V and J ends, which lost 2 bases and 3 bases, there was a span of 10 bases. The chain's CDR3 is CASSPFPGEETQYF. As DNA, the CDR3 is TGTGCCAGCTCACCATTTCCAGGTGAAGAGACCCAGTACTTC.

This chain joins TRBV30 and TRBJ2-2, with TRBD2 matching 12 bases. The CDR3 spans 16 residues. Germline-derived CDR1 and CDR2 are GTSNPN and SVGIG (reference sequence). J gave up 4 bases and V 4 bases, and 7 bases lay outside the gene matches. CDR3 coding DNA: TGTGCCTGGACTAGCGGGAGGGAGAGGCTCACCGGGGAGCTGTTTTTT. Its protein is CAWTSGRERLTGELFF.

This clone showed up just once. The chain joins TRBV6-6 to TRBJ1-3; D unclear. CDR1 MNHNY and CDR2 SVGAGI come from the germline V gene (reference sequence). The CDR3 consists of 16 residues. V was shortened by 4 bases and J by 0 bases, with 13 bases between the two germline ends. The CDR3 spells CASSFLAETSGNTIYF. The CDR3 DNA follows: TGTGCCAGCAGTTTCCTGGCAGAGACCTCTGGAAACACCATATATTTT.

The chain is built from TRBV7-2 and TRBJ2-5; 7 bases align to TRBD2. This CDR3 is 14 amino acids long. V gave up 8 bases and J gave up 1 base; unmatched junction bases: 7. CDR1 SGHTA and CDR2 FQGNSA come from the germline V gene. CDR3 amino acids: CASGLGMVQETQYF. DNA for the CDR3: TGTGCCAGCGGACTAGGTATGGTCCAAGAGACCCAGTACTTC.

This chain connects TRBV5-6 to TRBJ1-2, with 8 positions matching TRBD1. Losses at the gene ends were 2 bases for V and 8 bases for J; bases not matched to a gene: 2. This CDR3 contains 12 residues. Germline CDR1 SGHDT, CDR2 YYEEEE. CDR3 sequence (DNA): TGTGCCAGCAGCTTAGACAGGGGCGGCTACACCTTC. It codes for CASSLDRGGYTF. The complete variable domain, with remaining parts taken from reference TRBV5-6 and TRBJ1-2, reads DAGVTQSPTHLIKTRGQQVTLRCSPKSGHDTVSWYQQALGQGPQFIFQYYEEEERQRGNFPDRFSGHQFPNYSSELNVNALLLGDSALYLCASSLDRGGYTFGSGTRLTVV.

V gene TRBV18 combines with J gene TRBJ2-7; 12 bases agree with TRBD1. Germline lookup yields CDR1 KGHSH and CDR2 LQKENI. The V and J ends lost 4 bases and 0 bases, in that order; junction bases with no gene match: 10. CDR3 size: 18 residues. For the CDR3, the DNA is TGTGCCAGCTCACGACCGGGACAGGGGGCTCCTAACTCCTACGAGCAGTACTTC. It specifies CASSRPGQGAPNSYEQYF.

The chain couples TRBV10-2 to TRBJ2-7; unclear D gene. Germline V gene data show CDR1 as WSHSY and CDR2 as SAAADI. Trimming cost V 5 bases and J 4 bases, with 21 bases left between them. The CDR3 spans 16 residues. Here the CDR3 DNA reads TGCGCCAGCAGTAAGAACTCCCCCCACCAGGAGTACGAGCAGTACTTC. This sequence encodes CASSKNSPHQEYEQYF.

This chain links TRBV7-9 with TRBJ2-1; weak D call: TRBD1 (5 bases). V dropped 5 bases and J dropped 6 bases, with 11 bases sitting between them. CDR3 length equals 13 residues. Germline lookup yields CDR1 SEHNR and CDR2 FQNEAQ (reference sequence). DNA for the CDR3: TGTGCCAGCAGCGTCAGGGTCGGCAATGAGCAGTTCTTC. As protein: CASSVRVGNEQFF. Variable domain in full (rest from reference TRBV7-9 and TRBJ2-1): DTGVSQNPRHKITKRGQNVTFRCDPISEHNRLYWYRQTLGQGPEFLTYFQNEAQLEKSRLLSDRFSAERPKGSFSTLEIQRTEQGDSAMYLCASSVRVGNEQFFGPGTRLTVL.

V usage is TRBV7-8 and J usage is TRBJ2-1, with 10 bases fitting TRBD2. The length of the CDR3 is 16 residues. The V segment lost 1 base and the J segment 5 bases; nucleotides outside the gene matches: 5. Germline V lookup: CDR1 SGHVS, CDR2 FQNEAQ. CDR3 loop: CASSLVLAGVHNEQFF. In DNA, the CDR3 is TGTGCCAGCAGCTTAGTTCTAGCGGGAGTCCACAATGAGCAGTTCTTC.

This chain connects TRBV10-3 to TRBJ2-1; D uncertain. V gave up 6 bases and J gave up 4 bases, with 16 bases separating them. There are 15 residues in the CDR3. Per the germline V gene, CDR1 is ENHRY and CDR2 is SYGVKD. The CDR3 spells CAIRETAGGYNEQFF. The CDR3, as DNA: TGTGCCATCAGAGAGACCGCTGGCGGTTACAATGAGCAGTTCTTC.

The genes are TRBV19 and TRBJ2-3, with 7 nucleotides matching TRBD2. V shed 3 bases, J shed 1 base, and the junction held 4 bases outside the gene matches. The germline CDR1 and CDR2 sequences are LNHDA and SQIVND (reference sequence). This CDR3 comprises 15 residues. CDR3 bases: TGTGCCAGTAGTATTTATACTAGCGGCACAGATACGCAGTATTTT. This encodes CASSIYTSGTDTQYF.

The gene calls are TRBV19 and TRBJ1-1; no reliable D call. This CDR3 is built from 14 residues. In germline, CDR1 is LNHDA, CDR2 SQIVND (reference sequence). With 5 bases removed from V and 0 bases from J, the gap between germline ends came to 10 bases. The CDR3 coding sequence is TGTGCCAGTAGTGTGGACCGACTGAACACTGAAGCTTTCTTT. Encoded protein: CASSVDRLNTEAFF.

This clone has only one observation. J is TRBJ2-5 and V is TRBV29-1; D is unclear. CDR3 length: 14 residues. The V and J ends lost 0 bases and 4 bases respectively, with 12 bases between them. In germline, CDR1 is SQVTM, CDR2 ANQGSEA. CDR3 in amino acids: CSVEDPWGRETQYF. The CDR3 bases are TGCAGCGTTGAAGATCCATGGGGAAGAGAGACCCAGTACTTC.

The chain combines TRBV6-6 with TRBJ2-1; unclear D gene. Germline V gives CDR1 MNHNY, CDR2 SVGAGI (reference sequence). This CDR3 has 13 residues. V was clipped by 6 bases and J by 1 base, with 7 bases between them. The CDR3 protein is CASSYTSYNEQFF. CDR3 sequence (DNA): TGTGCCAGCAGCTATACTTCCTACAATGAGCAGTTCTTC.

The CDR3 spells CASSPGTSPGNTIYF. DNA for the CDR3: TGTGCCAGCTCACCCGGGACTTCTCCCGGAAACACCATATATTTT. The chain is built from TRBV18 and TRBJ1-3; D may be TRBD1 (5 bases). V shed 3 bases and J shed 4 bases, with 13 bases lying between them. The V gene's germline CDR1 is KGHSH and CDR2 LQKENI. The CDR3 sequence is 15 residues long.

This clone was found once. CDR3 DNA: TGTGCCTGGAGTGTAAAGGGGGCTAGCGGAACAGATACGCAGTATTTT. It yields the protein CAWSVKGASGTDTQYF. The chain carries TRBV30 and TRBJ2-3; D is perhaps TRBD1 or TRBD2 (7 bases each). Trimming left V 0 bases short and J 3 bases short, with 16 bases between. CDR3 length equals 16 residues. Germline CDR1 is GTSNPN and CDR2 is SVGIG (reference sequence).

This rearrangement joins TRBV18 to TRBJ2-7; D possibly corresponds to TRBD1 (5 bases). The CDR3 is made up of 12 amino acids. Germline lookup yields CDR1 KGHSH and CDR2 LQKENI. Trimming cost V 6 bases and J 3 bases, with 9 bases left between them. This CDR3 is CASSGDSYEQYF. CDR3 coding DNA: TGTGCCAGCTCTGGCGACAGCTACGAGCAGTACTTC.

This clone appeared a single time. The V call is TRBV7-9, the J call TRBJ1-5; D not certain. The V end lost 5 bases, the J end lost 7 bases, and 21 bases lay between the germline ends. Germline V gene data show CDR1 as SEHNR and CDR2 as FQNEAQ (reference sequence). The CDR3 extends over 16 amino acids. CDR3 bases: TGTGCCAGCAGCCCCGTAGGCAGTTGGAGGGAACAGCCCCAGCATTTT. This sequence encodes CASSPVGSWREQPQHF.

CDR3: CASSLLPTGAEQYF. The DNA of the CDR3 is TGTGCCAGCAGCTTACTACCAACAGGGGCCGAGCAGTACTTC. The V and J genes are TRBV7-2 and TRBJ2-7, with 7 bases lining up with TRBD1. Per germline, CDR1 SGHTA and CDR2 FQGNSA. The CDR3 runs to 14 residues. V dropped 2 bases and J dropped 6; count of bases not matched to a gene: 7.

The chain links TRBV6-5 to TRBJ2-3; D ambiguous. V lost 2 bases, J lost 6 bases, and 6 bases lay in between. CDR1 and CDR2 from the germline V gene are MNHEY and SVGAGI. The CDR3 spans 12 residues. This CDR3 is CASSYLGDTQYF. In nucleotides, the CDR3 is TGTGCCAGCAGTTACCTGGGGGATACGCAGTATTTT.

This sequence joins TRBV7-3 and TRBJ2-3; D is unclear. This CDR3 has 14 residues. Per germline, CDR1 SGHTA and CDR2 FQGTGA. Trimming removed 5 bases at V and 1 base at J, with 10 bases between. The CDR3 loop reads CASSTLGGTDTQYF. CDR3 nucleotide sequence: TGTGCCAGCAGCACTTTAGGAGGCACAGATACGCAGTATTTT.

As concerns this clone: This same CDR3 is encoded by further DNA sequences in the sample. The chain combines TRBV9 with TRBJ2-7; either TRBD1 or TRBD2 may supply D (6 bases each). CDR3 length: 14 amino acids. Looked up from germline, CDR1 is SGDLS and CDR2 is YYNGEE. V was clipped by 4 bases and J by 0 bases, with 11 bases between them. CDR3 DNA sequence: TGTGCCAGCAGCCCTACGGGGGCCTCCTACGAGCAGTACTTC. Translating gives CASSPTGASYEQYF.

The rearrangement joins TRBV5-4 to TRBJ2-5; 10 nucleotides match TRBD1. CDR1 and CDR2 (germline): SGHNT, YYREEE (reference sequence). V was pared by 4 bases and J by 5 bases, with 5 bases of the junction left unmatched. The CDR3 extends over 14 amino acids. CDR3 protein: CASSDRGRVETQYF. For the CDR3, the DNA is TGTGCCAGCAGCGACAGGGGGCGTGTCGAGACCCAGTACTTC.

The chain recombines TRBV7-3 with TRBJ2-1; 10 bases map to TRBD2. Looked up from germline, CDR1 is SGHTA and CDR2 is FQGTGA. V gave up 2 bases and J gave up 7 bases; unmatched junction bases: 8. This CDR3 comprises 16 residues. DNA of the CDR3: TGTGCCAGCAGCTTATTAGGGACTAGCGATATGAATGAGCAGTTCTTC. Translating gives CASSLLGTSDMNEQFF.

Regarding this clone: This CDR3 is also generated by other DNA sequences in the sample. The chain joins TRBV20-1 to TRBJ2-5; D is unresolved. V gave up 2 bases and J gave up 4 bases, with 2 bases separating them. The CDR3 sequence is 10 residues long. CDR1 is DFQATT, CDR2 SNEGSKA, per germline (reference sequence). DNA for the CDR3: TGCAGTGCTAGACTAGAGACCCAGTACTTC. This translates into CSARLETQYF.

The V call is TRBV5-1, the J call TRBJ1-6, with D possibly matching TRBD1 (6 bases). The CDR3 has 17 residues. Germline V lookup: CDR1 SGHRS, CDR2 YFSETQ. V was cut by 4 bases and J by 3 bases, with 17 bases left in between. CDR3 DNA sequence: TGCGCCAGCAGCCCCTTAAGGGAGGGGGTCTATAATTCACCCCTCCACTTT. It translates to CASSPLREGVYNSPLHF.

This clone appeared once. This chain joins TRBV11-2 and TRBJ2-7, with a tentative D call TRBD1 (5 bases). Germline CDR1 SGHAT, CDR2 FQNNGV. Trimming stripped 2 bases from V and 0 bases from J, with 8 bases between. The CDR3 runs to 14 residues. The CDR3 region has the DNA TGTGCCAGCAGCTTATACAGGAGCTCCTACGAGCAGTACTTC. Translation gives CASSLYRSSYEQYF.

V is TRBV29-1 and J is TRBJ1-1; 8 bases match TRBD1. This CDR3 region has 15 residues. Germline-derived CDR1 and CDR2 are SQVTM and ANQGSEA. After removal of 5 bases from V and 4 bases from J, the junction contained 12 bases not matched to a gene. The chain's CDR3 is CSVSAIRGRRTEAFF. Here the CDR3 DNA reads TGCAGCGTTTCCGCAATCAGGGGGCGTCGCACTGAAGCTTTCTTT.

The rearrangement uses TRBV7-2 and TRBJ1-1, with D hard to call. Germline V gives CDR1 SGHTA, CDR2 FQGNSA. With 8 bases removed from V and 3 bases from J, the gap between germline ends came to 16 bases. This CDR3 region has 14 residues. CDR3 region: CASCRVPRYTEAFF. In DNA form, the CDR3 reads TGTGCCAGCTGTCGGGTCCCGAGGTACACTGAAGCTTTCTTT. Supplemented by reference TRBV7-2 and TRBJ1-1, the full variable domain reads GAGVSQSPSNKVTEKGKDVELRCDPISGHTALYWYRQSLGQGLEFLIYFQGNSAPDKSGLPSDRFSAERTGGSVSTLTIQRTQQEDSAVYLCASCRVPRYTEAFFGQGTRLTVV.

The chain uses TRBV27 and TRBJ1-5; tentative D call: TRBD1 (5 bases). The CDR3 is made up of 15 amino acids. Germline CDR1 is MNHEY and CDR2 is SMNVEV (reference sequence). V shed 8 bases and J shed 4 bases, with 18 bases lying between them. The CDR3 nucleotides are TGTGCCAGCCGAAAAATTGACAGACGTAATCAGCCCCAGCATTTT. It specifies CASRKIDRRNQPQHF.

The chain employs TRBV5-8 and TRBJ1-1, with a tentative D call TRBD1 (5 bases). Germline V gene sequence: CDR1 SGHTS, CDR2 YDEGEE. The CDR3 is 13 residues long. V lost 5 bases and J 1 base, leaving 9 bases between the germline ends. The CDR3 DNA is TGTGCCAGCAGGGGGCTCGGGAACACTGAAGCTTTCTTT. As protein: CASRGLGNTEAFF.